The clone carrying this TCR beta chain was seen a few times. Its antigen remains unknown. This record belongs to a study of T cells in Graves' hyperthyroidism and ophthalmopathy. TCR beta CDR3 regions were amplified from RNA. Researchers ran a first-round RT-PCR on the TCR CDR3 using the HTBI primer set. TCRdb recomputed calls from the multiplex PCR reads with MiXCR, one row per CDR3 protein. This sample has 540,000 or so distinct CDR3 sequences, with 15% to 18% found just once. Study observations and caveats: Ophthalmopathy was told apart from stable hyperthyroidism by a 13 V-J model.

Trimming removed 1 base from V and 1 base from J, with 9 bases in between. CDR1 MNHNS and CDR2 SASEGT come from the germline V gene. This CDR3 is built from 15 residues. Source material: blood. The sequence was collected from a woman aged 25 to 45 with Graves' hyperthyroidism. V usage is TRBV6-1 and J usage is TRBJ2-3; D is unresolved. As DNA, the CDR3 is TGTGCCAGCAGTGAAGGGCCATATCGCACAGATACGCAGTATTTT. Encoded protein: CASSEGPYRTDTQYF.